The rows below give T cell receptor beta chains drawn from one sample of a study of tumor-infiltrating lymphocytes in primary liver carcinoma. Via MiXCR, TCRdb re-called the multiplex PCR reads, giving one row per CDR3 protein. The sample includes approximately 320,000 distinct CDR3 sequences, around three fifths seen only once; the top ten take approximately 15%. The sequenced sample was peripheral blood. These receptors came from a woman in her thirties with primary liver carcinoma and hepatitis B virus infection. Each CDR3 is given with its conserved first and last residue. The D gene is left open where the match is weak. For some rows the clone size is stated as once, few or many, or as a class when expanded; others skip it.

v_call	d_call	j_call	clone_size	cdr3_nt	cdr3_aa
TRBV29-1	NA	TRBJ2-7	many	TGCAGCGCCCTGAACGGGACTTCAGCCTACGAGCAGTACTTC	CSALNGTSAYEQYF
TRBV7-8	TRBD1	TRBJ2-6	few	TGTGCCAGCAGCAAGGCAGGGGGCTTTGGGGCCAACGTCCTGACTTTC	CASSKAGGFGANVLTF
TRBV11-2	TRBD1	TRBJ2-7	once	TGTGCCAGCAGCCTCTCCTCAGGGACAGGGGGCTCCTACGAGCAGTACTTC	CASSLSSGTGGSYEQYF
TRBV6-2/TRBV6-3	TRBD1	TRBJ1-5	NA	TGTGCCAGCAGTGTCGACAGGGGGCCTTACAATCAGCCCCAGCATTTT	CASSVDRGPYNQPQHF
TRBV6-2/TRBV6-3	NA	TRBJ1-5	NA	TGTGCCAGCAGCCGACCGATGGACCTGAAACAGCCCCAGCATTTT	CASSRPMDLKQPQHF
TRBV28	NA	TRBJ1-4	NA	TGTGCCAGCAGTAGGGCGACCCCTAATGAAAAACTGTTTTTT	CASSRATPNEKLFF
TRBV4-3	NA	TRBJ1-2	few	TGCGCCAGCAGCCAAGATCGGGACACCATTTATGGCTACACCTTC	CASSQDRDTIYGYTF
TRBV7-9	NA	TRBJ2-1	NA	TGTGCCAGCAGCTCCCTTAGGGGGAGCACCTACAATGAGCAGTTCTTC	CASSSLRGSTYNEQFF
TRBV24-1	NA	TRBJ2-7	few	TGTGCCACCAGTGATCCGAACAGGGACGAGCAGTACTTC	CATSDPNRDEQYF
TRBV14	NA	TRBJ2-3	NA	TGTGCCAGCAGCCAAGCCCCCACCCGCACAGATACGCAGTGTTTT	CASSQAPTRTDTQCF
TRBV12-3/TRBV12-4	TRBD2	TRBJ2-5	once	TGTGCCAGCAGTTTTCTAGCGGGAAGGGGCGAGACCCAGTACTTC	CASSFLAGRGETQYF
TRBV7-9	TRBD1	TRBJ1-6	NA	TGTGCCAGTAGCCTTGTTACAGGGGGCTTTTCACCCCTCCACTTT	CASSLVTGGFSPLHF